This T cell receptor beta chain was recorded in a study of spatial heterogeneity in lung cancer. Overall study context: Strong correlation was found between tumor-region TCR transcript counts and a T cell module score from matched bulk RNA-seq.

Every TCR cDNA molecule bore its own unique molecular identifier. Via MiXCR, TCRdb re-called the 5' RACE reads, giving one row per CDR3 protein. The repertoire holds fewer than 15,000 distinct CDR3 sequences, with over 3% as singletons. In this sample, this clonotype turned up many times. Its target is not known. This CDR3 comprises 14 residues. The V end was cut by 7 bases, the J end by 1 base, with 13 bases between. Germline assignment: CDR1 SEHNR and CDR2 FQNEAQ (reference sequence). As to time point: sample taken at primary tumor resection. Overall study findings and caveats: The number of expanded tumor alpha and beta chains correlated with mutation number. Ubiquitous and regional expanded TCR counts mirrored ubiquitous and regional nonsynonymous mutation counts, respectively. Estimates put coverage of tumor T cells about 7% for alpha and more than 11% for beta chains.

Sequenced material: lung tumor tissue, taken at surgery. The receptor's source is a male donor with early-stage non-small cell lung cancer. The V and J genes are TRBV7-9 and TRBJ1-1, with D possibly being TRBD1 (5 bases). CDR3 sequence reads: CASTLGGENTEAFF. The CDR3 nucleotides are TGTGCCAGCACCCTGGGGGGGGAGAACACTGAAGCTTTCTTT.